This T cell receptor (beta chain) was identified in a study of T cell repertoires in cytomegalovirus infection. Whole-study context: HLA-B-restricted CMV epitopes that are well studied were used alongside recently identified HLA-C-restricted ones. Carrying CMV and the relevant HLA type showed in public TCR beta signatures. Study findings and constraints: The study found HLA-C-restricted CMV-specific TCR beta clonotypes dominating the ex vivo response. Cumulative public TCR beta family frequency identified CMV carriers with the relevant HLA.

Each CDR3 protein gets one entry after TCRdb re-called the reads with MiXCR. Of a few hundred thousand distinct CDR3 sequences listed, around two fifths are singletons. This clonotype has a handful of counts. Its antigen is as yet unknown. Trimming took 4 bases from V and 8 from J; bases not matched to a gene: 13. Looked up from germline, CDR1 is SGHVS and CDR2 is FQNEAQ. There are 16 residues in the CDR3. This TCR derives from a human donor in good health (CMV status not recorded). Some clones in this sample may be carry-over from other donors' samples. The rearrangement links TRBV7-8 to TRBJ2-3; 9 positions match TRBD2. Sequenced material: cultured PBMCs, taken from culture after CMV antigen stimulation. CDR3 sequence reads: CASSSEAGGPSGTQYF. In nucleotides, the CDR3 is TGTGCCAGCAGCTCCGAAGCGGGGGGTCCGTCGGGTACGCAGTATTTT.